This TCR beta chain was observed in a study of cytomegalovirus exposure and HLA in healthy donors. Study results and caveats: The later analysis indicated that the majority of CMV-associated TCR beta chains appeared HLA-restricted.

With respect to this clone: Its antigen is as yet unknown.

The donors comprised healthy bone marrow donors. Trimming cost V 3 bases and J 2 bases, with 12 bases left between them. CDR3 size: 15 residues. The germline V gene has CDR1 LGHNA and CDR2 YSLEER. Researchers ran the PCR with 60 Vbeta and 13 Jbeta primers. Original processing notes: Later reanalysis found roughly 80 million unique TCR beta chains, roughly 10 million of them shared. The assay was immunoSEQ multiplex PCR, and TCRdb's table has in-frame clones only and misses some. V and J calls plus clone size are reproduced from that table; the DNA served to infer D and trimming. The table includes fewer than 200,000 clones, roughly 80% detected once.

The receptor was isolated from a male donor in good health and CMV-seronegative. The chain recombines TRBV4-3 with TRBJ2-3, with D uncertain. Sequencing was performed on PBMCs. CDR3 DNA sequence: TGCGCCAGCAGCCACGACGGCGGTTACACAGATACGCAGTATTTT. Protein product: CASSHDGGYTDTQYF.